This TCR beta chain came from a study of beta chain features in type 1 diabetes. The CDR3 runs 14 residues. V was trimmed by 3 bases and J by 5 bases, leaving 13 bases between them. CDR1 is SGHTA and CDR2 is FQGTGA in the germline V gene. Sequencing targeted expressed TCRB transcripts, as all isolated RNA had been reverse transcribed. TCRdb's copy holds only in-frame clones and misses some; the assay was immunoSEQ multiplex PCR. Among tens of thousands of clones listed, approximately 61% were seen once. As regards this clone: Its antigen is still unknown.

Study-wide results and limits: TCRB CDR3s were moderately but significantly shorter in Type 1 diabetes patients in all four CD4+ subsets.

This receptor was identified in a man younger than 40 with type 1 diabetes. Some clones in this sample may be carry-over from other donors' samples. The V gene is TRBV7-3, the J gene TRBJ1-1; no firm D call. Sequencing was performed on Tregs from blood. CDR3 sequence (DNA): TGTGCCAGCAGCTTCCACGGGAGTGGTACTGAAGCTTTCTTT. Amino acid sequence: CASSFHGSGTEAFF.